This T cell receptor (beta chain) was sequenced in a study of radiotherapy plus CTLA-4 blockade in lung cancer. Study-wide context: Patients showed objective responses in around a sixth of cases and disease control in roughly 30%. Findings and limits, study-wide: With interferon-beta, early dynamics of blood T cell clones were reported to best predict response. After treatment with radiotherapy plus ipilimumab, TCR clones that came from the tumor expanded in blood.

CDR3 length: 16 amino acids. V shed 2 bases, J shed 0 bases, and the junction held 1 base outside the gene matches. CDR1 is KGHSH and CDR2 is LQKENI in the germline V gene. The data were produced by immunoSEQ multiplex PCR, yet TCRdb's version contains in-frame clones alone and is incomplete. The repertoire holds around 80,000 clones, with roughly four fifths as singletons. Patients with chemo-refractory metastatic non-small-cell lung cancer received focal radiation plus CTLA-4 blockade with ipilimumab. As for this clone: Its antigen is undetermined.

The origin of this receptor is a human donor with non-small cell lung cancer whose response to radiotherapy plus ipilimumab could not be evaluated. The source was peripheral blood, collected from a patient treated with radiotherapy plus ipilimumab. The chain uses TRBV18 and TRBJ2-2; 9 bases align to TRBD2. The CDR3 DNA sequence: TGTGCCAGCTCACCAGCGGGAGGGTCGAACACCGGGGAGCTGTTTTTT. It yields the protein CASSPAGGSNTGELFF. Complete variable domain (other parts from reference TRBV18 and TRBJ2-2): NAGVMQNPRHLVRRRGQEARLRCSPMKGHSHVYWYRQLPEEGLKFMVYLQKENIIDESGMPKERFSAEFPKEGPSILRIQQVVRGDSAAYFCASSPAGGSNTGELFFGEGSRLTVL.